The 30 T cell receptor beta chains below all came from one sample that was sequenced in a study of T-cell memory formation after mild COVID-19. In TCRdb, the 5' RACE reads were re-called with MiXCR into one record per CDR3 protein. In the table there are approximately 350,000 distinct CDR3 sequences, around 27% of which are singletons. The sequencing sample was made of PBMCs or a T cell subset sorted from them (not recorded which). The receptors here all came from an adult woman who had mild COVID-19 (a few samples of this study predate the infection). Cell type and time point are not known.

Comment on this clonotype: A much larger clonotype is one base distant, so this may be a read error. CDR3 nucleotides: TGTGCCAGCAGCACATTTAGTTCCGACCTTAATGAAAAACTGTTTTTT. It is translated as CASSTFSSDLNEKLFF. The chain joins TRBV7-9 to TRBJ1-4; no firm D call. V was cut by 5 bases and J by 4 bases, with 17 bases left in between. The CDR3 is 16 residues long. Germline V gene data show CDR1 as SEHNR and CDR2 as FQNEAQ (reference sequence). The whole variable domain, remainder taken from reference TRBV7-9 and TRBJ1-4, is DTGVSQNPRHKITKRGQNVTFRCDPISEHNRLYWYRQTLGQGPEFLTYFQNEAQLEKSRLLSDRFSAERPKGSFSTLEIQRTEQGDSAMYLCASSTFSSDLNEKLFFGSGTQLSVL.

This clonotype was seen only a few times. The CDR3 sequence is CASSSDRVYGYTF. The CDR3, as DNA: TGTGCCAGCAGCTCGGACAGGGTCTATGGCTACACCTTC. This rearrangement joins TRBV12-3 or TRBV12-4 to TRBJ1-2; 8 nucleotides align to TRBD1. With 6 bases clipped from V and 4 bases from J, the junction kept 4 bases outside the gene matches. The CDR3 covers 13 residues.

The CDR3 sequence is CASSLLGGPQDTQYF. The CDR3 DNA reads as TGTGCCAGCAGCCTGTTGGGAGGGCCCCAGGATACGCAGTATTTT. The genes are TRBV7-9 and TRBJ2-3; TRBD2 matches at 7 bases. The germline CDR1 and CDR2 sequences are SEHNR and FQNEAQ (reference sequence). The CDR3 has 15 amino acids. The V segment lost 5 bases and the J segment 6 bases; nucleotides outside the gene matches: 11.

The chain carries TRBV2 and TRBJ2-5; the match to TRBD1 covers 7 bases. The CDR3 runs to 13 residues. Germline V lookup: CDR1 SNHLY, CDR2 FYNNEI. With 6 bases clipped from V and 4 bases from J, the junction kept 5 bases outside the gene matches. The CDR3 loop reads CASRPTGPETQYF. The CDR3 bases are TGTGCCAGCAGGCCGACAGGGCCAGAGACCCAGTACTTC.

The chain links TRBV21-1 to TRBJ2-4; no DNA check was done on the table's D call, TRBD2. TRBV21-1 represents a pseudogene. The CDR3 length is 16 residues. In DNA form, the CDR3 reads TGTGCCAGCAGCACATTAGCGGGAGAGTCCAAAAACATTCAGTACTTC. This codes for CASSTLAGESKNIQYF.

This clonotype was observed a handful of times. The chain carries TRBV12-3 or TRBV12-4 and TRBJ2-2, with 7 bases identical to TRBD1. The CDR3 runs to 18 residues. The ends lost 5 bases at V and 3 bases at J; junction bases unmatched: 15. The CDR3 protein is CASSPGTAARSDTGELFF. CDR3 bases: TGTGCCAGCAGTCCTGGGACAGCGGCTCGGTCGGACACCGGGGAGCTGTTTTTT.

The chain recombines TRBV29-1 with TRBJ1-5, with D hard to call. The CDR3 length is 14 residues. Germline V gene data show CDR1 as SQVTM and CDR2 as ANQGSEA. Trimming pared 7 bases from V and 6 bases from J, leaving 19 bases between. CDR3 amino acids: CSATLAGVGQPQHF. CDR3 DNA sequence: TGCAGCGCAACTCTAGCCGGGGTTGGTCAGCCCCAGCATTTT.

V is TRBV5-5 and J is TRBJ1-2, with 8 bases identical to TRBD1. The V segment lost 0 bases and the J segment 5 bases; nucleotides outside the gene matches: 6. The CDR3 sequence is 15 residues long. Germline V gene sequence: CDR1 SGHKS, CDR2 YYEKEE (reference sequence). The CDR3 reads CASSLGTGLSYGYTF. The CDR3 bases are TGTGCCAGCAGCTTGGGGACAGGGTTGAGTTATGGCTACACCTTC.

The J gene is TRBJ2-1, the V gene TRBV30; the match to TRBD2 covers 11 bases. The CDR3 has 15 residues. V gave up 0 bases and J gave up 5 bases; unmatched junction bases: 3. The germline V gene encodes CDR1 GTSNPN and CDR2 SVGIG (reference sequence). The CDR3 nucleotides read TGTGCCTGGAGTGTCGATAGCGGGAGGGACAATGAGCAGTTCTTC. Residues: CAWSVDSGRDNEQFF.

This sequence joins TRBV7-2 and TRBJ1-1; no firm D call. Trimming stripped 4 bases from V and 0 bases from J, with 9 bases between. CDR3 length: 14 amino acids. Germline-derived CDR1 and CDR2 are SGHTA and FQGNSA. The CDR3 nucleotides read TGTGCCAGCAGCTCCCTTCTTCTGAACACTGAAGCTTTCTTT. It specifies CASSSLLLNTEAFF.

This chain uses TRBV5-1 with TRBJ1-1, with 7 nucleotides matching TRBD1. This CDR3 is 14 amino acids long. Trimming cost V 2 bases and J 1 base; bases outside gene matches: 2. Per the germline V gene, CDR1 is SGHRS and CDR2 is YFSETQ. CDR3 in amino acids: CASSFDRANTEAFF. CDR3 nucleotides: TGCGCCAGCAGCTTTGACAGGGCGAACACTGAAGCTTTCTTT.

The genes are TRBV12-3 or TRBV12-4 and TRBJ2-5; 14 nucleotides agree with TRBD2. J lost 2 bases, V lost 4 bases, and 0 bases had no gene match. CDR3 length: 15 amino acids. CDR3 region: CASSWTSGRQETQYF. As DNA, the CDR3 is TGTGCCAGCAGTTGGACTAGCGGGAGGCAAGAGACCCAGTACTTC.

This clonotype was detected many times. The J gene is TRBJ2-2, the V gene TRBV6-4; tentative D call: TRBD2 (5 bases). The germline gives CDR1 MRHNA, CDR2 SNTAGT. CDR3 length: 16 residues. V lost 0 bases and J 1 base, leaving 9 bases between the germline ends. The CDR3 nucleotides read TGTGCCAGCAGTGACTCGGTCGAGGGGAACACCGGGGAGCTGTTTTTT. The encoded protein is CASSDSVEGNTGELFF.

This clonotype was seen a handful of times. The chain has TRBV7-9 and TRBJ2-7, with D possibly called TRBD1 or TRBD2 (5 bases each). The germline V gene encodes CDR1 SEHNR and CDR2 FQNEAQ (reference sequence). This CDR3 has 14 amino acids. Trimming took off 6 bases at V and 4 bases at J, with 16 bases between the two ends. The CDR3 coding sequence is TGTGCCAGCAGTTCCGTGGGGGAGCGGTACGAGCAGTACTTC. Its translation is CASSSVGERYEQYF. The variable domain in full, with the rest retrieved from reference TRBV7-9 and TRBJ2-7, is DTGVSQNPRHKITKRGQNVTFRCDPISEHNRLYWYRQTLGQGPEFLTYFQNEAQLEKSRLLSDRFSAERPKGSFSTLEIQRTEQGDSAMYLCASSSVGERYEQYFGPGTRLTVT.

This chain uses TRBV12-3 or TRBV12-4 with TRBJ2-7; 7 nucleotides match TRBD1. Losses at the gene ends were 7 bases for V and 4 bases for J; bases not matched to a gene: 4. The CDR3 covers 12 residues. The CDR3: CASNKQGYEQYF. The CDR3, as DNA: TGTGCCAGCAACAAACAGGGGTACGAGCAGTACTTC.

The chain has TRBV12-3 or TRBV12-4 and TRBJ2-5; 10 bases align to TRBD1. The CDR3 runs to 15 residues. V lost 4 bases to trimming and J lost 2 bases; unmatched junction nucleotides: 4. This CDR3 is CASSSADRGQETQYF. CDR3 nucleotides: TGTGCCAGCAGTTCCGCGGACAGGGGGCAAGAGACCCAGTACTTC.

J is TRBJ2-5 and V is TRBV9, with D possibly TRBD2 on 5 matching bases. Germline V gene sequence: CDR1 SGDLS, CDR2 YYNGEE. V lost 3 bases and J lost 5, with 20 bases in between. The CDR3 loop spans 16 amino acids. Written as DNA, the CDR3 is TGTGCCAGCAGCGGAGAGGGCCCCCTTCTGGGTGAGACCCAGTACTTC. Translation: CASSGEGPLLGETQYF. The full variable domain, completed using reference TRBV9 and TRBJ2-5, is DSGVTQTPKHLITATGQRVTLRCSPRSGDLSVYWYQQSLDQGLQFLIQYYNGEERAKGNILERFSAQQFPDLHSELNLSSLELGDSALYFCASSGEGPLLGETQYFGPGTRLLVL.

This clonotype was observed a handful of times. The chain couples TRBV11-3 to TRBJ2-1; perhaps TRBD1 as D (6 bases). The germline V gene has CDR1 SGHNT and CDR2 YENEEA. CDR3 length equals 12 residues. V was shortened by 3 bases and J by 8 bases, with 8 bases between the two germline ends. DNA for the CDR3: TGTGCCAGCAGCTTCAGGGGCGATGAGCAGTTCTTC. Its translation: CASSFRGDEQFF.

The chain couples TRBV19 to TRBJ1-4; possibly TRBD1 for D (5 bases). Trimming pared 7 bases from V and 6 bases from J, leaving 18 bases between. Germline values: CDR1 LNHDA, CDR2 SQIVND (reference sequence). CDR3 length equals 15 residues. CDR3 protein: CASTRVDLGDEKLFF. The CDR3 DNA reads as TGTGCCAGTACTCGCGTGGACTTGGGGGATGAAAAACTGTTTTTT.

This clonotype was found a few times. The gene calls are TRBV10-3 and TRBJ1-6, with TRBD1 identical over 7 bases. The trim removed 2 bases at V and 9 bases at J, leaving 1 base unmatched. CDR1 is ENHRY and CDR2 is SYGVKD in the germline V gene. CDR3 length: 13 residues. CDR3 sequence (DNA): TGTGCCATCAGTGAGGACAGGGCTTCACCCCTCCACTTT. Translation: CAISEDRASPLHF.

This clonotype has just a few counts. The chain couples TRBV6-2 or TRBV6-3 to TRBJ2-1, with 14 positions matching TRBD2. V trimming: 6 bases; J trimming: 0 bases; junction bases outside the gene matches: 7. The germline V gene encodes CDR1 MNHEY and CDR2 SVGEGT. The CDR3 totals 18 residues. CDR3 protein: CASSRGLAGAGSYNEQFF. The CDR3 bases are TGTGCCAGCAGCCGGGGACTAGCGGGAGCCGGCTCCTACAATGAGCAGTTCTTC.

V is TRBV7-6 and J is TRBJ2-1; 8 bases align to TRBD2. V dropped 5 bases and J dropped 2; count of bases not matched to a gene: 5. Per the germline V gene, CDR1 is SGHVS and CDR2 is FNYEAQ. The CDR3 is made up of 15 amino acids. The CDR3 protein is CASSASSGPYNEQFF. CDR3 bases: TGTGCCAGCAGCGCGTCTAGCGGGCCCTACAATGAGCAGTTCTTC.

The gene calls are TRBV29-1 and TRBJ2-1; 10 bases align to TRBD1. CDR3 size: 15 residues. CDR1 is SQVTM, CDR2 ANQGSEA, per germline. V was clipped by 3 bases and J by 4 bases; unmatched bases: 6. The CDR3 loop is CSVDTGQGGYNEQFF. CDR3 nucleotide sequence: TGCAGCGTTGACACCGGACAGGGGGGGTACAATGAGCAGTTCTTC.

This chain uses TRBV4-1 with TRBJ2-3, with 11 nucleotides matching TRBD2. CDR1 MGHRA and CDR2 YSYEKL come from the germline V gene. The CDR3 runs to 17 residues. J lost 2 bases, V lost 4 bases, and 8 bases had no gene match. The CDR3 loop reads CASSLTRTSGYTDTQYF. Here the CDR3 DNA reads TGCGCCAGCAGCCTCACCCGGACTAGCGGGTACACAGATACGCAGTATTTT.

This clonotype turned up a few times. The chain uses TRBV20-1 and TRBJ2-3, with 8 bases fitting TRBD2. The CDR3 consists of 18 residues. The V gene's germline CDR1 is DFQATT and CDR2 SNEGSKA (reference sequence). The V gene end was trimmed by 3 bases and the J gene end by 0 bases; junction bases not matched to a gene: 14. The CDR3 reads CSAREALAGPFSTDTQYF. In DNA form, the CDR3 reads TGCAGTGCTAGGGAGGCGCTAGCGGGTCCCTTTAGCACAGATACGCAGTATTTT.

This clonotype was picked up a small number of times. The gene calls are TRBV4-3 and TRBJ2-1, with D possibly called TRBD1 or TRBD2 (5 bases each). The CDR3 is 14 amino acids. V was shortened by 8 bases and J by 8 bases, with 19 bases between the two germline ends. Germline CDR1 reads LGHNA; CDR2 reads YSLEER. CDR3 nucleotides: TGCGCCAGCTCCCGGGACGGCCGCAGCGATGAGCAGTTCTTC. This codes for CASSRDGRSDEQFF.

This sequence joins TRBV7-9 and TRBJ2-5; the D is unclear. Germline CDR1 reads SEHNR; CDR2 reads FQNEAQ (reference sequence). CDR3 size: 13 residues. V was cut by 3 bases and J by 5 bases, with 10 bases left in between. The DNA for the CDR3 is TGTGCCAGCAGCTTCCCCCTGATGGAGACCCAGTACTTC. It encodes CASSFPLMETQYF.

This clonotype was seen a few times. The rearrangement uses TRBV11-2 and TRBJ2-4; 11 nucleotides agree with TRBD1. With 3 bases clipped from V and 3 bases from J, the junction kept 10 bases outside the gene matches. Germline loops: CDR1 SGHAT, CDR2 FQNNGV. The CDR3 spans 18 residues. The CDR3 DNA follows: TGTGCCAGCAGCTTTCCCATGAGGGGACAGGGGGGCAAAAACATTCAGTACTTC. Amino acids: CASSFPMRGQGGKNIQYF.

This clonotype was seen a handful of times. This chain joins TRBV5-1 and TRBJ1-6; no clear D. Trimming stripped 3 bases from V and 7 bases from J, with 20 bases between. The germline gives CDR1 SGHRS, CDR2 YFSETQ. The CDR3 is 17 residues long. The CDR3 here is CASSWRVRENQNSPLHF. The CDR3 nucleotides are TGCGCCAGCAGCTGGAGGGTTCGTGAGAACCAAAATTCACCCCTCCACTTT.

The V call is TRBV7-9, the J call TRBJ2-1; possible D gene TRBD1, 5 bases. The CDR3 loop spans 16 amino acids. V lost 1 base and J 3 bases, leaving 13 bases between the germline ends. Germline V gene sequence: CDR1 SEHNR, CDR2 FQNEAQ (reference sequence). The CDR3 DNA reads TGTGCCAGCAGCTTAGGTGTTGACAGATACTACAATGAGCAGTTCTTC. As protein: CASSLGVDRYYNEQFF.